This entry lists 19 T cell receptor beta chains sequenced from one sample in a study of blood T cell repertoires in COVID-19 (TCRdb year 2020). The method behind the library was the immunoSEQ multiplex PCR assay. Drawn from immuneACCESS, this table holds only the in-frame rearrangements with V and J called that TCRdb kept. Clones are partly lost; checked studies trace under half to an unresolved V gene and leave the rest unexplained. The sample table contains over 70,000 clones; only one count was recorded for roughly 89% of them. More than 3.5% of the sample is taken by the ten largest. The specimen sequenced was peripheral blood. The receptors shown here come from a woman aged 80 or older with active or convalescent COVID-19.

The chain links TRBV10-3 to TRBJ1-5, with D maybe TRBD1 (6 bases). Per the germline V gene, CDR1 is ENHRY and CDR2 is SYGVKD. The CDR3 runs 14 residues. Deletions cut 4 bases from V and 3 bases from J, with 10 bases between. CDR3 nucleotides: TGTGCCATCAGTGGGCAGGGGCCCAATCAGCCCCAGCATTTT. Protein product: CAISGQGPNQPQHF.

The rearrangement uses TRBV28 and TRBJ2-7; D possibly corresponds to TRBD2 (6 bases). The CDR3 runs to 15 residues. V lost 3 bases and J lost 4, with 16 bases in between. In germline, CDR1 is MDHEN, CDR2 SYDVKM. The CDR3 nucleotides read TGTGCCAGCAGTTTTTGGGACTCCGATGAATACGAGCAGTACTTC. Encoded protein: CASSFWDSDEYEQYF.

This clone was seen a single time. The rearrangement links TRBV5-1 to TRBJ2-7; 9 bases match TRBD2. CDR1 and CDR2 from the germline V gene are SGHRS and YFSETQ. The junction had 8 bases not matched to a gene; V was cut back by 0 bases and J by 4 bases. The CDR3 runs 16 residues. The CDR3 DNA reads TGCGCCAGCAGCTTGGGGGGACTAGCAGATGGATACGAGCAGTACTTC. Translated, it gives CASSLGGLADGYEQYF. The entire variable domain, with the rest obtained from reference TRBV5-1 and TRBJ2-7, is as follows: KAGVTQTPRYLIKTRGQQVTLSCSPISGHRSVSWYQQTPGQGLQFLFEYFSETQRNKGNFPGRFSGRQFSNSRSEMNVSTLELGDSALYLCASSLGGLADGYEQYFGPGTRLTVT.

This chain joins TRBV21-1 and TRBJ1-2; the table's D call, TRBD1, was not checked against the DNA. TRBV21-1 is termed a pseudogene. CDR3 length: 16 residues. The chain's CDR3 is CASSKVGQGPIYGYTF. DNA for the CDR3: TGTGCCAGCAGCAAAGTGGGACAGGGGCCTATCTATGGCTACACCTTC.

This clone was recorded only once. V and J are TRBV7-2 and TRBJ2-3; perhaps TRBD1 as D (6 bases). This CDR3 contains 14 residues. V lost 3 bases to trimming and J lost 2 bases, with 9 bases between them. Germline CDR1 and CDR2: SGHTA and FQGNSA. CDR3 sequence: CASSLGASTDTQYF. The CDR3 DNA is TGTGCCAGCAGCTTGGGGGCCTCCACAGATACGCAGTATTTT.

This clone was observed once. V usage is TRBV3-1 (or the pseudogene TRBV3-2) and J usage is TRBJ2-7; D possibly corresponds to TRBD2 (6 bases). Germline V CDR1 and CDR2: LGHDT, YNNKEL (reference sequence). This CDR3 spans 14 amino acids. V lost 3 bases and J 3 bases, leaving 12 bases between the germline ends. DNA for the CDR3: TGTGCCAGCAGCCACACTAGCAGGCACTACGAGCAGTACTTC. It codes for CASSHTSRHYEQYF.

The chain is built from TRBV4-1 and TRBJ1-3; D not resolved. Germline CDR1 is MGHRA and CDR2 is YSYEKL. The CDR3 length is 17 residues. Trimming removed 3 bases at V and 0 bases at J, with 15 bases between. Written as DNA, the CDR3 is TGCGCCAGCAGCCAGGAAGCGGAAAAGAGCTCTGGAAACACCATATATTTT. Its protein is CASSQEAEKSSGNTIYF.

The chain combines TRBV10-3 with TRBJ2-3, with D possibly TRBD2 on 5 matching bases. The CDR3 has 16 residues. Deletions cut 0 bases from V and 5 bases from J, with 15 bases between. The V gene's germline CDR1 is ENHRY and CDR2 SYGVKD. The CDR3 is CAISESLARAQDTQYF. The CDR3 DNA reads TGTGCCATCAGTGAGTCGTTAGCGAGAGCCCAAGATACGCAGTATTTT.

The sample holds one count of this clone. The chain couples TRBV7-2 to TRBJ2-1; TRBD1 might be the D (6 bases). The CDR3 runs 14 residues. Trimming removed 2 bases from V and 7 bases from J, with 12 bases in between. CDR1 and CDR2 (germline): SGHTA, FQGNSA. DNA of the CDR3: TGTGCCAGCAGCTTATGGGGCAGGGGAAATGAGCAGTTCTTC. Its translation is CASSLWGRGNEQFF.

As for this clone: This specimen includes other DNA sequences encoding the same CDR3. V is TRBV28 and J is TRBJ1-2; the D is unclear. The V and J ends lost 2 bases and 2 bases respectively, with 6 bases between them. Germline V lookup: CDR1 MDHEN, CDR2 SYDVKM. This CDR3 spans 13 amino acids. The CDR3 here is CASSLGQNYGYTF. The CDR3, as DNA: TGTGCCAGCAGTTTAGGGCAGAACTATGGCTACACCTTC.

This sequence joins TRBV27 and TRBJ1-2, with TRBD1 matching over 8 bases. The CDR3 consists of 13 residues. Per germline, CDR1 MNHEY and CDR2 SMNVEV (reference sequence). V lost 6 bases and J lost 7; bases outside the gene matches: 7. The CDR3 protein is CASRAGQVGGYTF. Here the CDR3 DNA reads TGTGCCAGCAGGGCGGGACAGGTTGGTGGCTACACCTTC.

The chain recombines TRBV6-5 with TRBJ2-7; the match to TRBD2 covers 8 bases. CDR1 and CDR2 (germline): MNHEY, SVGAGI. Trimming removed 2 bases from V and 7 bases from J; junction bases left unmatched: 7. This CDR3 contains 14 residues. Written as DNA, the CDR3 is TGTGCCAGCAGTTACGTCGGGAGGGCCCGGGAGCAGTACTTC. Translated, it gives CASSYVGRAREQYF.

The V call is TRBV29-1, the J call TRBJ2-5; TRBD2 matches at 16 bases. The CDR3 consists of 14 residues. Germline loops: CDR1 SQVTM, CDR2 ANQGSEA. After removal of 4 bases from V and 5 bases from J, the junction contained 1 base not matched to a gene. CDR3 in amino acids: CSVGGLAGGETQYF. The CDR3 nucleotides are TGCAGCGTTGGGGGACTAGCGGGAGGGGAGACCCAGTACTTC.

This sequence joins TRBV3-1 (or the pseudogene TRBV3-2) and TRBJ2-2, with D tentatively TRBD1 (6 bases). Trimming took off 4 bases at V and 1 base at J, with 13 bases between the two ends. The CDR3 runs 16 residues. In germline, CDR1 is LGHDT, CDR2 YNNKEL (reference sequence). CDR3 amino acids: CASSPTGTKNTGELFF. The CDR3 region has the DNA TGTGCCAGCAGCCCCACCGGGACAAAGAACACCGGGGAGCTGTTTTTT.

This chain connects TRBV7-9 to TRBJ1-5; TRBD1 aligns across 7 bases. The germline CDR1 and CDR2 sequences are SEHNR and FQNEAQ (reference sequence). V was clipped by 6 bases and J by 4 bases; unmatched bases: 12. CDR3 length equals 16 residues. DNA for the CDR3: TGTGCCAGCAGTTCCGACGAGGGACAGCCTAATCAGCCCCAGCATTTT. Its translation: CASSSDEGQPNQPQHF. Looking up the rest from reference TRBV7-9 and TRBJ1-5 gives the full variable domain: DTGVSQNPRHKITKRGQNVTFRCDPISEHNRLYWYRQTLGQGPEFLTYFQNEAQLEKSRLLSDRFSAERPKGSFSTLEIQRTEQGDSAMYLCASSSDEGQPNQPQHFGDGTRLSIL.

The sample holds one count of this clone. The J gene is TRBJ1-1, the V gene TRBV3-1 (or the pseudogene TRBV3-2), with D perhaps TRBD1 (6 bases). This CDR3 comprises 15 residues. V was clipped by 4 bases and J by 3 bases, with 15 bases between them. Looked up from germline, CDR1 is LGHDT and CDR2 is YNNKEL (reference sequence). CDR3 nucleotides: TGTGCCAGCAGCCTTGGGATAGGGGGGGACACTGAAGCTTTCTTT. Translated: CASSLGIGGDTEAFF.

The chain links TRBV4-2 to TRBJ2-1; TRBD2 aligns across 14 bases. Per the germline V gene, CDR1 is LGHNA and CDR2 is YNFKEQ. CDR3 length: 17 residues. After removal of 1 base from V and 5 bases from J, the junction contained 4 bases not matched to a gene. In nucleotides, the CDR3 is TGTGCCAGCAGCCAAGCCCAGACTAGCGGGAGGGACAATGAGCAGTTCTTC. This sequence encodes CASSQAQTSGRDNEQFF.

This sequence joins TRBV18 and TRBJ2-7, with 14 bases identical to TRBD2. The junction had 13 bases not matched to a gene; V was cut back by 6 bases and J by 3 bases. Germline V gene sequence: CDR1 KGHSH, CDR2 LQKENI. The CDR3 extends over 18 amino acids. CDR3 DNA: TGTGCCAGCTCGCAACCGGGACTAGCGGGAGTCCGCGGCTACGAGCAGTACTTC. It encodes CASSQPGLAGVRGYEQYF.

In DNA, the CDR3 is TGCGCCAGCAGCTTGGCCGCACTAGCGGGAGACGAGCAGTACTTC. Its protein is CASSLAALAGDEQYF. The chain joins TRBV5-1 to TRBJ2-7; 11 bases match TRBD2. V lost 0 bases, J lost 5 bases, and 4 bases stayed unmatched. The V gene's germline CDR1 is SGHRS and CDR2 YFSETQ. The CDR3 covers 15 residues. Filled out from reference TRBV5-1 and TRBJ2-7, the complete variable domain reads KAGVTQTPRYLIKTRGQQVTLSCSPISGHRSVSWYQQTPGQGLQFLFEYFSETQRNKGNFPGRFSGRQFSNSRSEMNVSTLELGDSALYLCASSLAALAGDEQYFGPGTRLTVT.